This TCR beta chain derives from a study of persistence of HIV-infected CD4 T cells. Findings of the study overall: Within sorted populations, more oligoclonal TCRs accompanied more oligoclonal proviruses. Compared with CD3/CD28-stimulated cells, CMV- and Gag-responding cells showed lower TCRbeta richness.

The stimulus was lysate of CMV-infected fibroblasts, about 10 ug/mL. Memory cells lacking CD40L and CD69 with high CD45RO were sorted. For 18 hours, CD8-depleted PBMCs received anti-CD28/CD49d costimulation, a CD40-blocking antibody and enfuvirtide. On this clone: Its specificity is not known.

The immunoSEQ assay was version 4, run in survey mode. The assay was immunoSEQ multiplex PCR, and TCRdb's table has in-frame clones only and misses some. Among roughly 34,000 clones listed, 82% were seen once. The CDR3 is made up of 14 amino acids. J was trimmed by 7 bases and V by 6 bases; bases with no gene match: 7. The V gene's germline CDR1 is MNHEY and CDR2 SVGAGI. The chain recombines TRBV6-5 with TRBJ2-2; 8 bases map to TRBD1. The sequence came from an adult woman with HIV who was CMV-seropositive. The sample in question was CD4+ T cells sorted from PBMCs after roughly 18-hour stimulation, obtained from a patient who received antiretroviral therapy. For the CDR3, the DNA is TGTGCCAGCAGAGACAGGGGAGCAAGCGGGGAGCTGTTTTTT. This translates into CASRDRGASGELFF.